The 17 T cell receptor beta chains below all came from one sample that was sequenced in a study of OX40 agonist ivuxolimab in advanced cancers. Only in-frame clones appear in the TCRdb table, and some are missing; sequencing was by immunoSEQ multiplex PCR. The sample has roughly 52,000 clones; 84% are singletons. This specimen consisted of CD4+ or CD8+ T cells sorted from blood, obtained in a trial of the OX40 agonist ivuxolimab. These receptors were collected from an adult with an advanced solid tumor such as melanoma, head and neck, liver or kidney cancer.

In this sample, this clone is medium-sized (0.01 to 0.1%). The chain carries TRBV27 and TRBJ1-5; 8 bases fit TRBD1. Germline trimming cut 5 bases from V and 4 bases from J; bases unmatched to any gene: 13. The CDR3 loop spans 17 amino acids. CDR1 and CDR2 from the germline V gene are MNHEY and SMNVEV (reference sequence). CDR3 DNA: TGTGCCAGCAGTGCATATCAAGGACAGGGCCTAAATCAGCCCCAGCATTTT. It specifies CASSAYQGQGLNQPQHF.

The chain employs TRBV23-1 and TRBJ1-4; D not certain. TRBV23-1 is sorted into the ORF group, with uncertain function. V lost 2 bases and J lost 4, with 11 bases in between. The CDR3 consists of 15 residues. The chain's CDR3 is CASSQPETDNEKLFF. The DNA of the CDR3 is TGCGCCAGCAGTCAACCGGAGACCGATAATGAAAAACTGTTTTTT.

The chain employs TRBV5-6 and TRBJ2-5; D unclear. The V gene lost 1 base and the J gene lost 2 bases, with 3 bases spanning the gap. The length of the CDR3 is 12 residues. Germline V gives CDR1 SGHDT, CDR2 YYEEEE. CDR3 bases: TGTGCCAGCAGCTTGTTTCAAGAGACCCAGTACTTC. Protein product: CASSLFQETQYF.

The V call is TRBV14, the J call TRBJ1-1; possibly TRBD1 for D (6 bases). The CDR3 covers 18 residues. Germline V gives CDR1 SGHDN, CDR2 FVKESK. Trimming shortened V by 4 bases and J by 4 bases, and 25 bases separated the two germline ends. The CDR3 region has the DNA TGTGCCAGCAGCCGGCGGGGGCTAGGGACGGCCGGGGGCACTGAAGCTTTCTTT. Translating it yields CASSRRGLGTAGGTEAFF.

This chain uses TRBV14 with TRBJ1-1; no definite D call. Germline V gene lookup returns CDR1 SGHDN and CDR2 FVKESK. V was clipped by 4 bases and J by 1 base, with 13 bases between them. This CDR3 spans 15 amino acids. CDR3 sequence reads: CASSPTRAENTEAFF. CDR3 coding DNA: TGTGCCAGCAGCCCCACGAGGGCAGAGAACACTGAAGCTTTCTTT. The entire variable domain, with the rest obtained from reference TRBV14 and TRBJ1-1, is as follows: EAGVTQFPSHSVIEKGQTVTLRCDPISGHDNLYWYRRVMGKEIKFLLHFVKESKQDESGMPNNRFLAERTGGTYSTLKVQPAELEDSGVYFCASSPTRAENTEAFFGQGTRLTVV.

Comments on this clone: Germline is not matched at one junction end, which may reflect a read error. The J gene is TRBJ2-2, the V gene TRBV11-2; D is uncertain. Per germline, CDR1 SGHAT and CDR2 FQNNGV. The CDR3 runs 13 residues. CDR3 DNA: TGTGCCAGCAGCCTAGACTACACCGGGGAGCTGTTTTTT. It is translated as CASSLDYTGELFF.

The chain couples TRBV5-1 to TRBJ1-1; tentatively, D is TRBD1 (5 bases). Germline lookup yields CDR1 SGHRS and CDR2 YFSETQ. This CDR3 is built from 17 residues. The V end was cut by 3 bases, the J end by 4 bases, with 22 bases between. As DNA, the CDR3 is TGCGCCAGCAGCTCCTCCCGGGCAGGGATGAGGGGCACTGAAGCTTTCTTT. This encodes CASSSSRAGMRGTEAFF.

V gene TRBV5-5 combines with J gene TRBJ1-1, with 7 bases matching TRBD1. Losses at the gene ends were 6 bases for V and 1 base for J; bases not matched to a gene: 6. Germline V gene sequence: CDR1 SGHKS, CDR2 YYEKEE (reference sequence). The CDR3 sequence is 14 residues long. In nucleotides, the CDR3 is TGTGCCAGCATATCCGGGACAGCGAACACTGAAGCTTTCTTT. It encodes CASISGTANTEAFF.

The chain joins TRBV28 to TRBJ2-7; D gene unclear. Germline loops: CDR1 MDHEN, CDR2 SYDVKM. Trimming cost V 5 bases and J 4 bases, with 18 bases left between them. The CDR3 is 15 amino acids. The CDR3, as DNA: TGTGCCAGCAGTCCCCTTTGGGGTGGCAGGTACGAGCAGTACTTC. Translation gives CASSPLWGGRYEQYF.

The chain employs TRBV28 and TRBJ1-2; 7 nucleotides agree with TRBD1. V lost 5 bases, J lost 3 bases, and 12 bases stayed unmatched. CDR3 length equals 16 residues. Per the germline V gene, CDR1 is MDHEN and CDR2 is SYDVKM. Here the CDR3 DNA reads TGTGCCAGCAGTGCCACAGGGGCAATCTGGTACTATGGCTACACCTTC. Its protein is CASSATGAIWYYGYTF.

This clone was counted between two and nine times. The CDR3 is CASSPLGVRLGNEQFF. The CDR3 DNA follows: TGCGCCAGCAGTCCCTTGGGGGTCCGTCTCGGGAATGAGCAGTTCTTC. The rearrangement links TRBV23-1 to TRBJ2-1; D is tentatively TRBD1 or TRBD2 (5 bases each). TRBV23-1 is an open reading frame whose function is uncertain. The CDR3 loop spans 16 amino acids. V dropped 4 bases and J dropped 7 bases, with 20 bases sitting between them.

V gene TRBV5-1 combines with J gene TRBJ2-1; 11 bases agree with TRBD2. The germline V gene encodes CDR1 SGHRS and CDR2 YFSETQ. Trimming at V came to 7 bases and at J to 8 bases, leaving 8 bases not matched to a gene. The CDR3 runs 14 residues. The CDR3 nucleotides are TGCGCCAGCTCACTAGCGGGAGATCGATATGAGCAGTTCTTC. Translation: CASSLAGDRYEQFF.

The chain employs TRBV7-3 and TRBJ1-1; TRBD1 might be the D (5 bases). Germline V gene sequence: CDR1 SGHTA, CDR2 FQGTGA. This CDR3 has 14 residues. V was clipped by 5 bases and J by 4 bases, with 14 bases between them. DNA of the CDR3: TGTGCCAGCAGCCTCAATGTGGGGGGCACTGAAGCTTTCTTT. It yields the protein CASSLNVGGTEAFF. Filled out from reference TRBV7-3 and TRBJ1-1, the complete variable domain reads GAGVSQTPSNKVTEKGKYVELRCDPISGHTALYWYRQSLGQGPEFLIYFQGTGAADDSGLPNDRFFAVRPEGSVSTLKIQRTERGDSAVYLCASSLNVGGTEAFFGQGTRLTVV.

This clone was seen just once. The chain combines TRBV11-3 with TRBJ1-1, with D perhaps TRBD1 (5 bases). Germline CDR1 is SGHNT and CDR2 is YENEEA. Trimming took 2 bases from V and 4 from J, leaving 11 bases between them. This CDR3 is built from 14 residues. This CDR3 is CASSLQGRGTEAFF. The CDR3 DNA follows: TGTGCCAGCAGCTTACAGGGAAGAGGCACTGAAGCTTTCTTT. Using reference TRBV11-3 and TRBJ1-1 for the parts outside the CDR3, the full variable domain is EAGVVQSPRYKIIEKKQPVAFWCNPISGHNTLYWYLQNLGQGPELLIRYENEEAVDDSQLPKDRFSAERLKGVDSTLKIQPAELGDSAVYLCASSLQGRGTEAFFGQGTRLTVV.

The J gene is TRBJ2-2, the V gene TRBV6-1, with D possibly TRBD1 on 6 matching bases. V lost 3 bases, J lost 7 bases, and 9 bases lay in between. The CDR3 covers 13 residues. Germline V gives CDR1 MNHNS, CDR2 SASEGT. The CDR3 coding sequence is TGTGCCAGCAGTGAGAACAGGGACGGGGAGCTGTTTTTT. It is translated as CASSENRDGELFF.

The chain is built from TRBV10-1 and TRBJ2-1, with 7 bases fitting TRBD1. This CDR3 region has 16 residues. With V trimmed by 5 bases and J by 0 bases, 7 bases remained unmatched. Germline loops: CDR1 WNHNN, CDR2 SYGVQD (reference sequence). The CDR3 sequence: CASSSSRDSSYNEQFF. In DNA form, the CDR3 reads TGCGCCAGCAGTTCCTCCCGGGACAGCTCCTACAATGAGCAGTTCTTC.

The chain recombines TRBV7-2 with TRBJ2-2, with D tentatively TRBD1 or TRBD2 (6 bases each). The CDR3 is 16 amino acids. CDR1 SGHTA and CDR2 FQGNSA come from the germline V gene. Trimming shortened V by 5 bases and J by 7 bases, and 20 bases separated the two germline ends. CDR3 region: CASSPGAGPEGGELFF. CDR3 coding DNA: TGTGCCAGCAGCCCAGGGGCGGGACCGGAGGGCGGGGAGCTGTTTTTT.